This T cell receptor beta chain was recovered during a study of monozygotic twins with inflammatory bowel disease. The study's findings and limits: Repertoire similarity was not found to differ between concordant and discordant twins, possibly from limited power. Fewer shared clonotypes with others were found in IBD patients than in healthy twins, especially with disease activity.

For every donor, one blood sample of 2.5 ml was drawn. Blood samples, whole and unsorted for T cells, yielded the isolated total RNA. Remarks on this clonotype: The target antigen is unknown.

TCRdb re-called the 5' RACE reads; one entry per CDR3 protein, DNA not given. This table lists approximately 400,000 distinct CDR3 sequences. CDR3 length: 12 amino acids. Germline V CDR1 and CDR2: MNHNY, SVGAGI (reference sequence). The chain uses TRBV6-6 and TRBJ2-7. The sequencing input was blood. The TCR was taken from a human donor with ulcerative colitis or Crohn's disease, or a healthy co-twin of an affected twin (not recorded which). The chain's CDR3 is CASSYSSWEQYF.